This passage covers 32 T cell receptor beta chains from one sample sequenced in a study of preoperative IRX-2 immunotherapy in early breast cancer. Clones were sequenced by immunoSEQ multiplex PCR, and TCRdb holds only the in-frame ones, with some missing. This table holds approximately 11,000 clones, roughly 76% found once. Specified treatment: preoperative locoregional IRX-2 cytokine immunotherapy. The input for sequencing was lymph node tissue, taken before IRX-2 immunotherapy. All receptors derive from a human donor with breast cancer.

This sequence joins TRBV1 and TRBJ1-1; TRBD1 reflects the table's D call only, with no check against the DNA. TRBV1 is a pseudogene. The CDR3 sequence is 14 residues long. The CDR3 here is CASSQGAGGTEAFF. CDR3 in DNA: TGCGCCAGCAGCCAAGGGGCAGGGGGCACTGAAGCTTTCTTT.

The gene calls are TRBV19 and TRBJ2-1; D gene uncertain. The CDR3 has 14 residues. Germline values: CDR1 LNHDA, CDR2 SQIVND (reference sequence). V was pared by 1 base and J by 0 bases, with 4 bases between. CDR3 protein: CASSIGFSYNEQFF. The DNA of the CDR3 is TGTGCCAGTAGTATAGGCTTCTCCTACAATGAGCAGTTCTTC. The entire variable domain, with the rest obtained from reference TRBV19 and TRBJ2-1, is as follows: DGGITQSPKYLFRKEGQNVTLSCEQNLNHDAMYWYRQDPGQGLRLIYYSQIVNDFQKGDIAEGYSVSREKKESFPLTVTSAQKNPTAFYLCASSIGFSYNEQFFGPGTRLTVL.

In its sample, this clone is medium-sized. The chain has TRBV6-8 and TRBJ1-1; D remains ambiguous. CDR3 size: 14 residues. Trimming cost V 5 bases and J 0 bases, with 10 bases left between them. From germline, CDR1 is MNHGY and CDR2 SAAAGT. The CDR3: CASSMTVLNTEAFF. The DNA for the CDR3 is TGTGCCAGCAGTATGACGGTTTTGAACACTGAAGCTTTCTTT.

The V call is TRBV6-8, the J call TRBJ1-2; tentatively, D is TRBD1 (6 bases). The CDR3 totals 12 residues. Germline V lookup: CDR1 MNHGY, CDR2 SAAAGT. The V gene lost 10 bases and the J gene lost 2 bases, with 11 bases spanning the gap. The CDR3 sequence: CATGQFNYGYTF. The CDR3 DNA follows: TGTGCCACCGGACAGTTCAACTATGGCTACACCTTC.

The CDR3 is CASSMGFLAGELFF. The DNA for the CDR3 is TGTGCCAGTAGTATGGGGTTTCTGGCCGGGGAGCTGTTTTTT. The V gene is TRBV19, the J gene TRBJ2-2; unclear D gene. The CDR3 extends over 14 amino acids. Trimming removed 3 bases at V and 6 bases at J, with 11 bases between. The germline gives CDR1 LNHDA, CDR2 SQIVND (reference sequence).

The chain is built from TRBV7-6 and TRBJ2-7, with D possibly matching TRBD2 (6 bases). The CDR3 runs 14 residues. Germline-derived CDR1 and CDR2 are SGHVS and FNYEAQ. The V and J ends lost 2 bases and 2 bases respectively, with 10 bases between them. The CDR3 region is CASSLLADTYEQYF. The CDR3 region has the DNA TGTGCCAGCAGCTTATTAGCGGATACCTACGAGCAGTACTTC. The variable domain in full, with the rest retrieved from reference TRBV7-6 and TRBJ2-7, is GAGVSQSPRYKVTKRGQDVALRCDPISGHVSLYWYRQALGQGPEFLTYFNYEAQQDKSGLPNDRFSAERPEGSISTLTIQRTEQRDSAMYRCASSLLADTYEQYFGPGTRLTVT.

V is TRBV1 and J is TRBJ2-2; the table's TRBD2 call for D was not verified on the DNA. TRBV1 is a pseudogene. This CDR3 is 17 amino acids long. CDR3 amino acids: CASSQAAGGSGTGELFF. CDR3 DNA sequence: TGCGCCAGCAGCCAAGCAGCGGGAGGTTCGGGCACCGGGGAGCTGTTTTTT.

The chain links TRBV19 to TRBJ2-7, with 9 nucleotides matching TRBD1. The junction had 12 bases not matched to a gene; V was cut back by 6 bases and J by 3 bases. Germline V gene sequence: CDR1 LNHDA, CDR2 SQIVND (reference sequence). The CDR3 spans 16 residues. The CDR3 region has the DNA TGTGCCAGTAGCCCTCTCCCCGGGACAGGGTACTACGAGCAGTACTTC. Its translation: CASSPLPGTGYYEQYF.

This chain joins TRBV28 and TRBJ2-1; 13 bases are shared with TRBD2. Trimming removed 6 bases from V and 7 bases from J; junction bases left unmatched: 6. This CDR3 has 15 residues. Germline lookup yields CDR1 MDHEN and CDR2 SYDVKM. The CDR3 loop is CASRTTGLAGNEQFF. CDR3 DNA sequence: TGTGCCAGCAGAACGACGGGACTAGCGGGGAATGAGCAGTTCTTC.

This clone was detected a few times. The chain joins TRBV29-1 to TRBJ1-5, with TRBD1 identical over 8 bases. The CDR3 length is 15 residues. Trimming removed 5 bases from V and 7 bases from J; junction bases left unmatched: 13. Germline loops: CDR1 SQVTM, CDR2 ANQGSEA. The CDR3 loop reads CSVTKDGQGRQPQHF. CDR3 bases: TGCAGCGTTACAAAAGACGGACAGGGAAGACAGCCCCAGCATTTT.

The chain couples TRBV11-3 to TRBJ2-7, with 7 nucleotides matching TRBD1. V was pared by 5 bases and J by 3 bases, with 10 bases of the junction left unmatched. Per the germline V gene, CDR1 is SGHNT and CDR2 is YENEEA. This CDR3 is 15 amino acids long. CDR3 protein: CASSQGVRSGYEQYF. For the CDR3, the DNA is TGTGCCAGCAGCCAGGGGGTAAGATCGGGCTACGAGCAGTACTTC.

The V and J genes are TRBV6-8 and TRBJ2-1; D may be TRBD2 (5 bases). The CDR3 runs 13 residues. With 5 bases removed from V and 2 bases from J, the gap between germline ends came to 7 bases. The germline gives CDR1 MNHGY, CDR2 SAAAGT. The CDR3 nucleotides read TGTGCCAGCAGTGAGGGCCCCTACAATGAGCAGTTCTTC. Translation: CASSEGPYNEQFF.

For this clone: At one of its ends the junction is not consistent with the germline gene, which may arise from a read error. V usage is TRBV6-8 and J usage is TRBJ2-7; weak D call: TRBD2 (6 bases). This CDR3 is 13 amino acids long. Germline V gene data show CDR1 as MNHGY and CDR2 as SAAAGT. CDR3 bases: TGTACCAGCAGTCCCCGGGGGTCGCACGAGCAGTACTTC. Translation: CTSSPRGSHEQYF.

CDR3 bases: TGTGCCAGCAGCTTTGGGGGCGTGTACGATACGCAGTATTTT. This translates into CASSFGGVYDTQYF. This chain links TRBV11-3 with TRBJ2-3; TRBD1 is a possible D gene (6 bases). Trimming removed 3 bases at V and 6 bases at J, with 13 bases between. CDR1 SGHNT and CDR2 YENEEA come from the germline V gene. The CDR3 runs 14 residues.

The V call is TRBV7-1, the J call TRBJ2-2; perhaps TRBD1 as D (6 bases). TRBV7-1 is classed as an ORF, of uncertain function. The CDR3 extends over 15 amino acids. Trimming pared 5 bases from V and 8 bases from J, leaving 18 bases between. The DNA of the CDR3 is TGTGCCAGCAGCCCCGGGACACCTAATGTAGGGGAGCTGTTTTTT. Amino acid sequence: CASSPGTPNVGELFF.

This clone occurred a few times. The V call is TRBV6-8, the J call TRBJ1-3; no clear D gene. Trimming took 0 bases from V and 3 from J, leaving 6 bases between them. The CDR3 runs to 14 residues. The V gene's germline CDR1 is MNHGY and CDR2 SAAAGT. CDR3 loop: CASSYSKVGNTIYF. CDR3 bases: TGTGCCAGCAGTTACTCCAAAGTTGGAAACACCATATATTTT.

The V call is TRBV6-8, the J call TRBJ1-1; 11 nucleotides line up with TRBD1. This CDR3 is built from 15 residues. CDR1 and CDR2 from the germline V gene are MNHGY and SAAAGT. J gave up 4 bases and V 5 bases, and 6 bases lay outside the gene matches. CDR3 loop: CASSPGTGGTTEAFF. CDR3 coding DNA: TGTGCCAGCAGTCCCGGGACAGGGGGGACCACTGAAGCTTTCTTT.

With regard to this clone: One end of the junction fails to match germline, which may point to a read error. The chain combines TRBV6-8 with TRBJ2-5, with 8 positions matching TRBD1. CDR3 length: 14 residues. Germline V gene data show CDR1 as MNHGY and CDR2 as SAAAGT. Written as DNA, the CDR3 is TGTGCCATCAGTTATACAGGGGGAGGAGAGACCCAGTACTTC. Amino acid sequence: CAISYTGGGETQYF.

The chain combines TRBV30 with TRBJ2-2, with D perhaps matching TRBD1 (6 bases). Germline loops: CDR1 GTSNPN, CDR2 SVGIG (reference sequence). With 4 bases removed from V and 3 bases from J, the gap between germline ends came to 12 bases. The CDR3 sequence is 14 residues long. CDR3 coding DNA: TGTGCCTGGACAGGGGTACGCTACACCGGGGAGCTGTTTTTT. Encoded protein: CAWTGVRYTGELFF.

This clone was found a few times. J is TRBJ2-2 and V is TRBV7-1; D uncertain. TRBV7-1 is given ORF status, its function remaining uncertain. The CDR3 is 15 amino acids. V was shortened by 4 bases and J by 1 base, with 10 bases between the two germline ends. The CDR3 DNA follows: TGTGCCAGCAGCTTGGGTATCGGGAACACCGGGGAGCTGTTTTTT. Its translation: CASSLGIGNTGELFF.

V gene TRBV5-1 combines with J gene TRBJ2-1, with a tentative D call TRBD2 (6 bases). The CDR3 length is 16 residues. CDR1 is SGHRS and CDR2 is YFSETQ in the germline V gene. Trimming took 4 bases from V and 0 from J, leaving 14 bases between them. The CDR3 loop reads CASSGGSGLSYNEQFF. CDR3 bases: TGCGCCAGCAGCGGAGGAAGCGGGCTCTCCTACAATGAGCAGTTCTTC.

V is TRBV11-3 and J is TRBJ2-2; 9 positions match TRBD2. The CDR3 spans 19 residues. V was clipped by 5 bases and J by 0 bases; unmatched bases: 13. CDR1 is SGHNT, CDR2 YENEEA, per germline. The CDR3: CASSLLPVTSGPNTGELFF. CDR3 DNA: TGTGCCAGCAGCCTTCTACCGGTTACTAGCGGGCCGAACACCGGGGAGCTGTTTTTT.

This clone was seen only a few times. The chain carries TRBV6-8 and TRBJ2-7; 8 bases fit TRBD2. Trimming at V came to 5 bases and at J to 5 bases, leaving 5 bases not matched to a gene. Per germline, CDR1 MNHGY and CDR2 SAAAGT. The CDR3 is 13 residues long. CDR3 region: CASSNLREDEQYF. In DNA form, the CDR3 reads TGTGCCAGCAGTAATCTGCGGGAGGACGAGCAGTACTTC.

V usage is TRBV28 and J usage is TRBJ2-7, with 8 bases fitting TRBD2. The ends lost 7 bases at V and 5 bases at J; junction bases unmatched: 16. The CDR3 consists of 16 residues. Germline V gene sequence: CDR1 MDHEN, CDR2 SYDVKM. CDR3 loop: CASTSATGTSLHEQYF. The CDR3 region has the DNA TGTGCCAGCACTTCAGCTACCGGGACTAGTTTGCACGAGCAGTACTTC.

In its sample, this clone was seen once. The genes are TRBV6-8 and TRBJ1-1, with D possibly TRBD1 on 5 matching bases. Germline CDR1 is MNHGY and CDR2 is SAAAGT. This CDR3 comprises 15 residues. V was pared by 5 bases and J by 1 base, with 14 bases between. The CDR3 nucleotides are TGTGCCAGCAGTAACGGGGGAGTAGGGAACACTGAAGCTTTCTTT. Residues: CASSNGGVGNTEAFF.

The rearrangement joins TRBV7-6 to TRBJ2-7, with 8 bases lining up with TRBD1. The CDR3 contains 14 residues. The V gene end was trimmed by 5 bases and the J gene end by 6 bases; junction bases not matched to a gene: 9. Germline assignment: CDR1 SGHVS and CDR2 FNYEAQ. CDR3 bases: TGTGCCAGCAGCCGACGGACAGGGCGACCCGAGCAGTACTTC. It codes for CASSRRTGRPEQYF.

The V and J genes are TRBV6-8 and TRBJ2-7; D not certain. CDR3 length equals 13 residues. Trimming left V 0 bases short and J 3 bases short, with 6 bases between. Germline V CDR1 and CDR2: MNHGY, SAAAGT. The CDR3 reads CASSYSGSYEQYF. The CDR3 region has the DNA TGTGCCAGCAGTTACTCGGGTAGCTACGAGCAGTACTTC.

The V and J genes are TRBV6-8 and TRBJ1-5; D is unclear. V was pared by 2 bases and J by 0 bases, with 8 bases between. The CDR3 extends over 15 amino acids. Germline CDR1 reads MNHGY; CDR2 reads SAAAGT. CDR3 sequence reads: CASSYRQNSNQPQHF. CDR3 coding DNA: TGTGCCAGCAGTTACAGGCAGAATAGCAATCAGCCCCAGCATTTT.

The V and J genes are TRBV19 and TRBJ1-2; D is unclear. The germline V gene encodes CDR1 LNHDA and CDR2 SQIVND (reference sequence). V shed 3 bases and J shed 2 bases, with 13 bases lying between them. CDR3 length: 15 amino acids. CDR3 DNA sequence: TGTGCCAGTAGTATGGGCGACCGCCCGAACTATGGCTACACCTTC. It is translated as CASSMGDRPNYGYTF.

This clone was recorded only once. V usage is TRBV15 and J usage is TRBJ2-7; D is undetermined. Germline V lookup: CDR1 LNHNV, CDR2 YYDKDF (reference sequence). The CDR3 has 15 amino acids. Trimming stripped 3 bases from V and 2 bases from J, with 14 bases between. The CDR3 spells CATSRFGTGTYEQYF. The CDR3 coding sequence is TGTGCCACCAGCAGGTTCGGCACTGGGACCTACGAGCAGTACTTC. The full variable domain, in which reference TRBV15 and TRBJ2-7 provide the parts outside the CDR3, is DAMVIQNPRYQVTQFGKPVTLSCSQTLNHNVMYWYQQKSSQAPKLLFHYYDKDFNNEADTPDNFQSRRPNTSFCFLDIRSPGLGDTAMYLCATSRFGTGTYEQYFGPGTRLTVT.

This clone appeared a few times. The V gene is TRBV6-8, the J gene TRBJ1-4; 8 nucleotides align to TRBD1. Germline V gene lookup returns CDR1 MNHGY and CDR2 SAAAGT. CDR3 length: 13 amino acids. Trimming at V came to 10 bases and at J to 8 bases, leaving 9 bases not matched to a gene. CDR3 amino acids: CATKGQAKEKLFF. The CDR3 nucleotides are TGTGCCACTAAGGGACAGGCGAAAGAAAAACTGTTTTTT.

This rearrangement joins TRBV12-5 to TRBJ2-3; D gene uncertain. CDR1 and CDR2 from the germline V gene are LGHNT and FRNRAP. Deletions cut 6 bases from V and 1 base from J, with 17 bases between. The length of the CDR3 is 16 residues. The CDR3 spells CASGPGQLEGTDTQYF. For the CDR3, the DNA is TGTGCTAGTGGCCCCGGGCAGCTTGAAGGCACAGATACGCAGTATTTT.